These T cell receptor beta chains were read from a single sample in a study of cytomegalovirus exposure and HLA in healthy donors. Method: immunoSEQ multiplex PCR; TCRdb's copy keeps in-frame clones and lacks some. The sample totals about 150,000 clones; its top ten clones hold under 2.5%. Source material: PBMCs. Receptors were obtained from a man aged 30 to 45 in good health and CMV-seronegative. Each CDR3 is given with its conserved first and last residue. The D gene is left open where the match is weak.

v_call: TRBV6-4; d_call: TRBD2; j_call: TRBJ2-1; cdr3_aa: CASTPERGLGEQFF; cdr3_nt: TGTGCCAGCACCCCCGAGCGGGGACTTGGAGAGCAGTTCTTC
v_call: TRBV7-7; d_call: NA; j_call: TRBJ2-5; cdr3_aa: CASSLGNWQGTQETQYF; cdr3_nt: TGTGCCAGCAGCCTAGGGAACTGGCAGGGGACCCAAGAGACCCAGTACTTC
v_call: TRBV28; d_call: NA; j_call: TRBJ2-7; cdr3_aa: CASSDGTGVGEQYF; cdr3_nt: TGTGCCAGCAGTGATGGGACGGGGGTGGGAGAGCAGTACTTC
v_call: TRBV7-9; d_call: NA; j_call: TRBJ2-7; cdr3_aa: CASSLGSLDISYEQYF; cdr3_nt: TGTGCCAGCAGCTTAGGTTCCCTGGACATCTCCTACGAGCAGTACTTC
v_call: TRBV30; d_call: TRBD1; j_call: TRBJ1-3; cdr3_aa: CAWSGTGGINVYTIYF; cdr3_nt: TGTGCCTGGAGTGGCACAGGGGGAATAAACGTATACACCATATATTTT
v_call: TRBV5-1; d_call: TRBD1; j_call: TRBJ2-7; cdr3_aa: CASRGDRGLTYEQYF; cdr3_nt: TGCGCCAGCAGGGGGGACAGGGGGCTAACCTACGAGCAGTACTTC
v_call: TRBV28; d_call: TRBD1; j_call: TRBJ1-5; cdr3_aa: CASRVMRDRNYQPQHF; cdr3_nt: TGTGCCAGCAGGGTGATGAGGGACAGGAACTATCAGCCCCAGCATTTT
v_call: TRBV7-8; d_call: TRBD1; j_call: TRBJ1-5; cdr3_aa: CASSGVGARQGGQPQHF; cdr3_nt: TGTGCCAGCAGCGGAGTAGGGGCGAGACAGGGAGGTCAGCCCCAGCATTTT
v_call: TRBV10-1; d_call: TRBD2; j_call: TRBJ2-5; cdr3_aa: CASSELSGTQETQYF; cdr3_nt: TGCGCCAGCAGTGAGTTAAGCGGGACTCAAGAGACCCAGTACTTC
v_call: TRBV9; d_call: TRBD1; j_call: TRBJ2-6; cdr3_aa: CASSQKHGRTGEPGGANVLTF; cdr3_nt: TGTGCCAGCAGCCAAAAACACGGGAGGACAGGGGAACCAGGGGGGGCCAACGTCCTGACTTTC
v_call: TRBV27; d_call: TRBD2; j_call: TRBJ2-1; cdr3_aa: CASSLRLASYNEQFF; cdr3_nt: TGTGCCAGCAGTTTAAGACTAGCGAGCTACAATGAGCAGTTCTTC
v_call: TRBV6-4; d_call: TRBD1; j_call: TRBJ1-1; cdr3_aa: CASSDTTGGKTFF; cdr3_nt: TGTGCCAGCAGTGACACGACAGGGGGTAAGACTTTCTTT
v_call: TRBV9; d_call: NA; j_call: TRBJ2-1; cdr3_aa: CASSVAPRWNEQFF; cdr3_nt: TGTGCCAGCAGCGTAGCTCCCCGGTGGAATGAGCAGTTCTTC
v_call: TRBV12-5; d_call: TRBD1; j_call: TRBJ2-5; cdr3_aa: CASGFLTGLQETQYF; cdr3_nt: TGTGCTAGTGGTTTCTTGACAGGGCTCCAAGAGACCCAGTACTTC
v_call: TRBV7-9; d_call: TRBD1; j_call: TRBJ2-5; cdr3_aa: CTSTSRGKETQYF; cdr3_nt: TGTACCAGCACTTCCAGGGGGAAAGAGACCCAGTACTTC
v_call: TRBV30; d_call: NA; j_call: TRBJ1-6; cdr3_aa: CAWIGGGNSPLHF; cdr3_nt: TGTGCCTGGATTGGCGGAGGCAATTCACCCCTCCACTTT
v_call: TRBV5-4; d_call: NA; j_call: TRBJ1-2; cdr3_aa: CASSLFRGGGLGYGYTF; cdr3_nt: TGTGCCAGCAGCCTATTCCGAGGCGGCGGGTTAGGCTATGGCTACACCTTC
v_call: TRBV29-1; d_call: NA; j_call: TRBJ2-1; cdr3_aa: CSGVGAPSYNEQFF; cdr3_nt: TGCAGCGGTGTTGGAGCGCCCTCCTACAATGAGCAGTTCTTC
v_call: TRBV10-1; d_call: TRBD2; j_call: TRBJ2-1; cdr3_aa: CASAGGTSGSNEQFF; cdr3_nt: TGCGCCAGCGCTGGAGGGACTAGCGGAAGCAATGAGCAGTTCTTC